The sequence of this T cell receptor beta chain was determined in a study of shared clonotypes between healthy human individuals. Overall study results and limits: As a rule, naive subsets had a larger estimated richness than memory subsets. How much donors shared clonotypes was expected to be affected by sequencing depth.

Concerning this clone itself: The antigen remains unidentified.

Germline V gene data show CDR1 as MDHEN and CDR2 as SYDVKM. This CDR3 spans 15 amino acids. Losses at the gene ends were 8 bases for V and 4 bases for J; bases not matched to a gene: 11. Method: immunoSEQ multiplex PCR; TCRdb's copy keeps in-frame clones and lacks some. This table holds around 370,000 clones, about 96% found once. The receptor was derived from a man aged 30 to 39 in good health. Sequences were obtained from memory CD8+ T cells sorted from blood. As for subset: CD45RO+ cells pooled with CCR7-negative TemRA cells. This chain connects TRBV28 to TRBJ1-2; the match to TRBD1 covers 9 bases. The CDR3, as DNA: TGTGCCAGCCGAACCCCCGGGACAGGGATCTATGGCTACACCTTC. This encodes CASRTPGTGIYGYTF.